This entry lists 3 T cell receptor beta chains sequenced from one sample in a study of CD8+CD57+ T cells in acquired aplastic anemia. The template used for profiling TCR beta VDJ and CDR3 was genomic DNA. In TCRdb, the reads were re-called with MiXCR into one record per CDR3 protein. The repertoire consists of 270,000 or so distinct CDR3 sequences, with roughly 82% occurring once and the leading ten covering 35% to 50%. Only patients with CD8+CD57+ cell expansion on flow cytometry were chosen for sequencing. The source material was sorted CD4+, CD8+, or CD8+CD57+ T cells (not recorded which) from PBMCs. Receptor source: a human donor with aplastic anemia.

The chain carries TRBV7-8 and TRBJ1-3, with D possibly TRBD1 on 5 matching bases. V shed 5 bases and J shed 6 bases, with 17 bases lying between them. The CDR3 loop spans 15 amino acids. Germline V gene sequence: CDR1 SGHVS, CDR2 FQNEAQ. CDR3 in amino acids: CASSVGGGPENTIYF. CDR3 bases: TGTGCCAGCAGCGTAGGTGGGGGTCCTGAAAACACCATATATTTT.

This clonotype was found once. CDR3 nucleotides: TGTGCCAGCAGTCGACGGGGGGGCCAGCCCCAGCATTTT. It codes for CASSRRGGQPQHF. The V and J genes are TRBV2 and TRBJ1-5; D may be TRBD1 (6 bases). Trimming removed 5 bases from V and 7 bases from J, with 12 bases in between. Germline CDR1 SNHLY, CDR2 FYNNEI. The CDR3 runs 13 residues.

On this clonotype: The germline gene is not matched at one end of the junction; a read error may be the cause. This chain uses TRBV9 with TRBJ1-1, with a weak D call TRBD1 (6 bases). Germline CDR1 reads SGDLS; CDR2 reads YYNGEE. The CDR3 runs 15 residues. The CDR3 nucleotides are TGTGCCAGCAGAGGAGATGGGACAAGGAACACTGAAGCCTTCTTT. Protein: CASRGDGTRNTEAFF.